The next 29 T cell receptor beta chains were all read from a single sample in a study of PD-1 blockade in classical Hodgkin lymphoma. Here immunoSEQ multiplex PCR was the method, and the copy in TCRdb shows in-frame clones only, minus some. The sample shows under 30,000 clones, 71% of them seen only once. Each patient's relapse followed autologous stem cell transplantation, and brentuximab vedotin exposure varied. The specimen comprised peripheral blood mononuclear cells (PBMCs), sampled at baseline. All receptors come from a human donor with classical Hodgkin lymphoma.

V is TRBV27 and J is TRBJ1-1; 7 bases are shared with TRBD1. V shed 7 bases, J shed 1 base, and the junction held 6 bases outside the gene matches. Per the germline V gene, CDR1 is MNHEY and CDR2 is SMNVEV (reference sequence). This CDR3 has 14 residues. This CDR3 is CASNRQGPNTEAFF. Here the CDR3 DNA reads TGTGCCAGCAATAGACAGGGCCCGAACACTGAAGCTTTCTTT.

The J gene is TRBJ2-1, the V gene TRBV28; 7 positions match TRBD2. The V segment lost 5 bases and the J segment 4 bases; nucleotides outside the gene matches: 5. From germline, CDR1 is MDHEN and CDR2 SYDVKM. The CDR3 is made up of 14 amino acids. DNA of the CDR3: TGTGCCAGCAGTAGCCCTAGCGGTTACAATGAGCAGTTCTTC. This codes for CASSSPSGYNEQFF.

The J gene is TRBJ2-7, the V gene TRBV10-3; D unresolved. The V and J ends lost 6 bases and 5 bases respectively, with 17 bases between them. Germline V lookup: CDR1 ENHRY, CDR2 SYGVKD. The CDR3 consists of 14 residues. CDR3 amino acids: CAIRRTAVVDEQYF. The CDR3 nucleotides are TGTGCCATCAGAAGGACGGCGGTTGTGGACGAGCAGTACTTC.

In its sample, this clone was seen a few times. The chain has TRBV7-2 and TRBJ2-7; unclear D gene. CDR3 length equals 14 residues. Trimming cost V 3 bases and J 6 bases, with 15 bases left between them. Germline CDR1 and CDR2: SGHTA and FQGNSA. Here the CDR3 reads CASSLAPGRSEQYF. The DNA of the CDR3 is TGTGCCAGCAGCTTGGCCCCCGGACGAAGCGAGCAGTACTTC.

The V gene is TRBV7-2, the J gene TRBJ2-3, with D maybe TRBD2 (6 bases). CDR1 and CDR2 (germline): SGHTA, FQGNSA. The CDR3 runs to 17 residues. V lost 3 bases to trimming and J lost 1 base, with 17 bases between them. Here the CDR3 DNA reads TGTGCCAGCAGCTTGCCGGGACTTACTTCCCGCACAGATACGCAGTATTTT. Protein sequence: CASSLPGLTSRTDTQYF.

The V gene is TRBV19, the J gene TRBJ1-4; maybe TRBD1 (5 bases). The germline V and J ends were trimmed by 6 bases and 7 bases, with 15 bases remaining between them. The CDR3 is made up of 14 amino acids. Germline CDR1 and CDR2: LNHDA and SQIVND (reference sequence). The DNA for the CDR3 is TGTGCCAGTAGCCCCGCGCTCAGGGCTGAAAAACTGTTTTTT. Amino acids: CASSPALRAEKLFF.

This chain connects TRBV7-9 to TRBJ2-1; D may be TRBD1 or TRBD2 (6 bases each). Germline CDR1 SEHNR, CDR2 FQNEAQ (reference sequence). The CDR3 is made up of 19 amino acids. Trimming pared 2 bases from V and 3 bases from J, leaving 23 bases between. CDR3 nucleotide sequence: TGTGCCAGCAGCTTATTTAAGGGGGGTGGGCTAGGAGTCTACAATGAGCAGTTCTTC. As protein: CASSLFKGGGLGVYNEQFF.

In this sample, this clone is medium-sized. The chain recombines TRBV7-3 with TRBJ2-1; either TRBD1 or TRBD2 may fit D (5 bases each). V shed 2 bases and J shed 4 bases, with 18 bases lying between them. Germline CDR1 reads SGHTA; CDR2 reads FQGTGA. This CDR3 is built from 17 residues. CDR3 DNA sequence: TGTGCCAGCAGCTTAGGGGGAACGGGACCTTTTTACAATGAGCAGTTCTTC. It is translated as CASSLGGTGPFYNEQFF.

The chain links TRBV29-1 to TRBJ2-7; the D call may be TRBD1 or TRBD2 (5 bases each). Trimming removed 6 bases at V and 4 bases at J, with 10 bases between. This CDR3 is built from 11 residues. CDR1 and CDR2 (germline): SQVTM, ANQGSEA. CDR3 DNA sequence: TGCAGCGTCCTCAGGGAGTACGAGCAGTACTTC. Encoded protein: CSVLREYEQYF.

The CDR3 DNA sequence: TGTGCCAGCAGCTTGGATCTAGCGGATTACAATGAGCAGTTCTTC. Translation: CASSLDLADYNEQFF. The V gene is TRBV7-9, the J gene TRBJ2-1; TRBD2 matches at 7 bases. In germline, CDR1 is SEHNR, CDR2 FQNEAQ (reference sequence). The CDR3 contains 15 residues. V lost 3 bases and J lost 4; bases outside the gene matches: 6.

V and J are TRBV20-1 and TRBJ2-5; D is ambiguous. Germline V gene lookup returns CDR1 DFQATT and CDR2 SNEGSKA (reference sequence). V lost 7 bases and J lost 7, with 13 bases in between. The CDR3 sequence is 11 residues long. CDR3 in amino acids: CSVLVVGTQYF. Here the CDR3 DNA reads TGCAGTGTATTGGTCGTGGGGACCCAGTACTTC.

The table lists this clone with a count of one. The V and J genes are TRBV5-6 and TRBJ2-1; a weak D match, TRBD1 (7 bases). Trimming removed 0 bases at V and 1 base at J, with 14 bases between. The CDR3 runs to 17 residues. The germline V gene has CDR1 SGHDT and CDR2 YYEEEE. The CDR3 protein is CASSLVEGALSYNEQFF. The CDR3 DNA follows: TGTGCCAGCAGCTTGGTGGAGGGGGCGTTATCCTACAATGAGCAGTTCTTC.

The chain is built from TRBV25-1 and TRBJ2-1; D is uncertain. Trimming shortened V by 3 bases and J by 10 bases, and 7 bases separated the two germline ends. This CDR3 region has 11 residues. Germline V gene data show CDR1 as MGHDK and CDR2 as SYGVNS. The CDR3 region has the DNA TGTGCCAGCAGTGACCTAGTCGAGCAGTTCTTC. The encoded protein is CASSDLVEQFF.

The J gene is TRBJ2-2, the V gene TRBV30, with D possibly matching TRBD1 (5 bases). Germline CDR1 and CDR2: GTSNPN and SVGIG (reference sequence). This CDR3 spans 16 amino acids. Trimming pared 0 bases from V and 6 bases from J, leaving 17 bases between. The CDR3 DNA reads as TGTGCCTGGAGTGTACGAATAGGGGCCGCCCCCGGGGAGCTGTTTTTT. It translates to CAWSVRIGAAPGELFF.

The V gene is TRBV28, the J gene TRBJ2-2; 13 bases fit TRBD2. The germline CDR1 and CDR2 sequences are MDHEN and SYDVKM. V gave up 4 bases and J gave up 7 bases; unmatched junction bases: 12. This CDR3 contains 18 residues. The CDR3 reads CASSSLAGGSFGIGELFF. For the CDR3, the DNA is TGTGCCAGCAGTTCACTAGCGGGGGGGTCCTTCGGTATCGGGGAGCTGTTTTTT. Full variable domain (remainder filled in from reference TRBV28 and TRBJ2-2): DVKVTQSSRYLVKRTGEKVFLECVQDMDHENMFWYRQDPGLGLRLIYFSYDVKMKEKGDIPEGYSVSREKKERFSLILESASTNQTSMYLCASSSLAGGSFGIGELFFGEGSRLTVL.

The chain links TRBV20-1 to TRBJ1-1; D is ambiguous. Germline assignment: CDR1 DFQATT and CDR2 SNEGSKA (reference sequence). CDR3 length: 11 amino acids. Trimming shortened V by 1 base and J by 11 bases, and 11 bases separated the two germline ends. DNA of the CDR3: TGCAGTGCTAGAGTGCCTTCGGGGGCTTTCTTT. Residues: CSARVPSGAFF.

This chain uses TRBV5-6 with TRBJ1-4; unclear D gene. V was cut by 1 base and J by 6 bases, with 13 bases left in between. The CDR3 has 15 amino acids. Per the germline V gene, CDR1 is SGHDT and CDR2 is YYEEEE. The CDR3 here is CASSLYGSGDEKLFF. CDR3 nucleotide sequence: TGTGCCAGCAGCTTGTACGGCAGCGGTGATGAAAAACTGTTTTTT.

This chain joins TRBV4-3 and TRBJ1-3; 11 bases are shared with TRBD1. V shed 1 base, J shed 4 bases, and the junction held 6 bases outside the gene matches. The CDR3 has 17 amino acids. In germline, CDR1 is LGHNA, CDR2 YSLEER. The CDR3 nucleotides read TGCGCCAGCAGCCAAGGAACTGGACAGGGGGCCGGAAACACCATATATTTT. Translating it yields CASSQGTGQGAGNTIYF.

The chain employs TRBV5-1 and TRBJ1-1, with 8 nucleotides matching TRBD1. Germline V gene lookup returns CDR1 SGHRS and CDR2 YFSETQ. This CDR3 has 15 amino acids. The J segment lost 4 bases and the V segment lost 4 bases, leaving 9 bases of the junction unmatched. The CDR3 DNA reads TGCGCCAGCAGCGCCACGGGACAGGTTCGCACTGAAGCTTTCTTT. Its protein product is CASSATGQVRTEAFF.

The chain couples TRBV5-4 to TRBJ1-1; tentatively, D is TRBD1 (5 bases). The length of the CDR3 is 14 residues. Germline V gene sequence: CDR1 SGHNT, CDR2 YYREEE (reference sequence). Trimming pared 0 bases from V and 7 bases from J, leaving 13 bases between. DNA of the CDR3: TGTGCCAGCAGCTTGGCGACCCGGGGCAGTGAAGCTTTCTTT. This codes for CASSLATRGSEAFF. Supplemented by reference TRBV5-4 and TRBJ1-1, the full variable domain reads ETGVTQSPTHLIKTRGQQVTLRCSSQSGHNTVSWYQQALGQGPQFIFQYYREEENGRGNFPPRFSGLQFPNYSSELNVNALELDDSALYLCASSLATRGSEAFFGQGTRLTVV.

CDR3 coding DNA: TGTGCCAGCAGTCGGACAGGGGGTTTAACAGTTGAGCAGTTCTTC. Amino acids: CASSRTGGLTVEQFF. The chain employs TRBV6-6 and TRBJ2-1, with 10 bases that match TRBD1. CDR1 and CDR2 from the germline V gene are MNHNY and SVGAGI (reference sequence). The CDR3 consists of 15 residues. J gave up 9 bases and V 5 bases, and 10 bases lay outside the gene matches.

V gene TRBV7-9 combines with J gene TRBJ1-1; the D gene is possibly TRBD1 (5 bases). Trimming shortened V by 5 bases and J by 1 base, and 11 bases separated the two germline ends. This CDR3 is built from 14 residues. CDR1 and CDR2 from the germline V gene are SEHNR and FQNEAQ (reference sequence). The CDR3 region has the DNA TGTGCCAGCAGCCGGGGCAATACGAACACTGAAGCTTTCTTT. Its protein product is CASSRGNTNTEAFF.

The genes are TRBV27 and TRBJ2-2, with D maybe TRBD1 (5 bases). V was pared by 6 bases and J by 2 bases, with 10 bases between. The germline V gene has CDR1 MNHEY and CDR2 SMNVEV (reference sequence). CDR3 length: 14 residues. CDR3 DNA sequence: TGTGCCAGCAGCCCAGGGTTAAACACCGGGGAGCTGTTTTTT. Amino acids: CASSPGLNTGELFF.

The chain couples TRBV10-3 to TRBJ1-6; no reliable D call. CDR3 length: 13 residues. Germline lookup yields CDR1 ENHRY and CDR2 SYGVKD. Trimming removed 4 bases from V and 4 bases from J, with 5 bases in between. CDR3 sequence (DNA): TGTGCCATCAGTGCGGGTTATAATTCACCCCTCCACTTT. Amino acid sequence: CAISAGYNSPLHF.

The CDR3 sequence is CASSLEDAYEQYF. For the CDR3, the DNA is TGTGCCAGCAGCTTGGAAGATGCCTACGAGCAGTACTTC. The J gene is TRBJ2-7, the V gene TRBV11-2; D remains unclear. This CDR3 has 13 residues. Germline V lookup: CDR1 SGHAT, CDR2 FQNNGV. V lost 3 bases, J lost 2 bases, and 8 bases lay in between.

This chain links TRBV7-9 with TRBJ1-4, with 8 bases that match TRBD1. The CDR3 contains 15 residues. Trimming took 5 bases from V and 4 from J; bases not matched to a gene: 6. Per the germline V gene, CDR1 is SEHNR and CDR2 is FQNEAQ (reference sequence). CDR3 residues: CASSRGDRHNEKLFF. The CDR3 DNA follows: TGTGCCAGCAGCCGCGGGGACAGGCATAATGAAAAACTGTTTTTT. The complete variable domain, with remaining parts taken from reference TRBV7-9 and TRBJ1-4, reads DTGVSQNPRHKITKRGQNVTFRCDPISEHNRLYWYRQTLGQGPEFLTYFQNEAQLEKSRLLSDRFSAERPKGSFSTLEIQRTEQGDSAMYLCASSRGDRHNEKLFFGSGTQLSVL.

This clone has just one count. A junction end diverges from the germline sequence, so it may reflect a read error. The V gene is TRBV11-2, the J gene TRBJ1-2; 9 bases line up with TRBD1. The CDR3 spans 13 residues. Germline V gives CDR1 SGHAT, CDR2 FQNNGV. CDR3 loop: CASSPGTGYGYTF. CDR3 bases: TGCGCCAGCAGCCCCGGGACAGGGTATGGCTACACCTTC. Based on the CDR3 plus reference TRBV11-2 and TRBJ1-2, the full variable domain is EAGVAQSPRYKIIEKRQSVAFWCNPISGHATLYWYQQILGQGPKLLIQFQNNGVVDDSQLPKDRFSAERLKGVDSTLKIQPAKLEDSAVYLCASSPGTGYGYTFGSGTRLTVV.

This rearrangement joins TRBV28 to TRBJ1-5, with a tentative D call TRBD1 (5 bases). The CDR3 consists of 15 residues. Germline V lookup: CDR1 MDHEN, CDR2 SYDVKM. V was trimmed by 1 base and J by 6 bases, leaving 13 bases between them. CDR3 sequence: CASSLYRQFSQPQHF. The CDR3 nucleotides are TGTGCCAGCAGTTTATATCGACAGTTTAGTCAGCCCCAGCATTTT.

This chain links TRBV9 with TRBJ2-2; no clear D. The length of the CDR3 is 14 residues. The germline gives CDR1 SGDLS, CDR2 YYNGEE. V lost 0 bases and J 1 base, leaving 4 bases between the germline ends. CDR3 coding DNA: TGTGCCAGCAGCGTAGGGGGGAACACCGGGGAGCTGTTTTTT. Translating it yields CASSVGGNTGELFF. Combining the CDR3 with reference TRBV9 and TRBJ2-2 gives the whole variable domain DSGVTQTPKHLITATGQRVTLRCSPRSGDLSVYWYQQSLDQGLQFLIQYYNGEERAKGNILERFSAQQFPDLHSELNLSSLELGDSALYFCASSVGGNTGELFFGEGSRLTVL.